Shown below are 25 T cell receptor beta chains from a single sample sequenced in a study of blood T cell repertoires in COVID-19. Some clones are missing from TCRdb's copy, which holds only in-frame ones; the method was immunoSEQ multiplex PCR. The sample has about 160,000 clones; approximately 73% are singletons. The sample consisted of peripheral blood. Receptors were obtained from a woman aged 80 or over with acute or convalescent COVID-19.

CDR3 amino acids: CASSQDILTYEQYF. CDR3 coding DNA: TGTGCCAGCAGCCAAGATATATTAACCTACGAGCAGTACTTC. The chain joins TRBV3-1 (or the pseudogene TRBV3-2) to TRBJ2-7; D remains unclear. The germline CDR1 and CDR2 sequences are LGHDT and YNNKEL (reference sequence). With 0 bases removed from V and 2 bases from J, the gap between germline ends came to 8 bases. The CDR3 consists of 14 residues.

The chain has TRBV18 and TRBJ1-1; a possible D gene is TRBD1 (6 bases). V was trimmed by 1 base and J by 3 bases, leaving 15 bases between them. This CDR3 is built from 16 residues. Germline V gives CDR1 KGHSH, CDR2 LQKENI. The CDR3 DNA reads as TGTGCCAGCTCACCACAGTACCAGGGGTCGGACACTGAAGCTTTCTTT. Translation: CASSPQYQGSDTEAFF.

The chain is built from TRBV3-1 (or the pseudogene TRBV3-2) and TRBJ2-1; 9 bases are shared with TRBD2. This CDR3 region has 17 residues. Trimming removed 1 base from V and 9 bases from J; junction bases left unmatched: 13. Per the germline V gene, CDR1 is LGHDT and CDR2 is YNNKEL (reference sequence). Written as DNA, the CDR3 is TGTGCCAGCAGCCAAGGTGTTAGCGGGAGTAGAAGGAGTGAGCAGTTCTTC. As protein: CASSQGVSGSRRSEQFF.

In the case of this clone: The sample carries other DNA sequences with the same CDR3. The chain joins TRBV7-2 to TRBJ1-4; 9 nucleotides line up with TRBD1. Germline CDR1 is SGHTA and CDR2 is FQGNSA. The CDR3 loop spans 14 amino acids. With 5 bases clipped from V and 5 bases from J, the junction kept 3 bases outside the gene matches. CDR3 residues: CASSPDRGNEKLFF. In nucleotides, the CDR3 is TGTGCCAGCAGCCCGGACAGGGGAAATGAAAAACTGTTTTTT. Full variable domain (remainder filled in from reference TRBV7-2 and TRBJ1-4): GAGVSQSPSNKVTEKGKDVELRCDPISGHTALYWYRQSLGQGLEFLIYFQGNSAPDKSGLPSDRFSAERTGGSVSTLTIQRTQQEDSAVYLCASSPDRGNEKLFFGSGTQLSVL.

V and J are TRBV19 and TRBJ1-1; possibly TRBD1 for D (6 bases). The CDR3 totals 18 residues. CDR1 is LNHDA and CDR2 is SQIVND in the germline V gene (reference sequence). V shed 0 bases and J shed 3 bases, with 20 bases lying between them. The CDR3 DNA reads as TGTGCCAGTAGTATAGATCACCGACAGGTTGGTATCCACACTGAAGCTTTCTTT. Residues: CASSIDHRQVGIHTEAFF. Full variable domain (missing parts from reference TRBV19 and TRBJ1-1): DGGITQSPKYLFRKEGQNVTLSCEQNLNHDAMYWYRQDPGQGLRLIYYSQIVNDFQKGDIAEGYSVSREKKESFPLTVTSAQKNPTAFYLCASSIDHRQVGIHTEAFFGQGTRLTVV.

This chain links TRBV7-6 with TRBJ2-3, with D possibly TRBD2 on 6 matching bases. Between the trimmed V and J ends, which lost 2 bases and 0 bases, there was a span of 9 bases. Per the germline V gene, CDR1 is SGHVS and CDR2 is FNYEAQ. CDR3 length: 15 amino acids. The CDR3 nucleotides read TGTGCCAGCAGCTTATTTGGGACTAGCACAGATACGCAGTATTTT. It specifies CASSLFGTSTDTQYF.

The chain combines TRBV6-1 with TRBJ1-1, with D possibly TRBD1 on 5 matching bases. CDR1 MNHNS and CDR2 SASEGT come from the germline V gene. V was cut by 2 bases and J by 3 bases, with 13 bases left in between. CDR3 size: 15 residues. CDR3 amino acids: CASSEQGSLDTEAFF. The CDR3 DNA is TGTGCCAGCAGTGAACAGGGTAGCTTGGACACTGAAGCTTTCTTT.

The chain links TRBV2 to TRBJ1-1; 7 nucleotides line up with TRBD1. The CDR3 is made up of 13 amino acids. Germline loops: CDR1 SNHLY, CDR2 FYNNEI. V lost 6 bases to trimming and J lost 5 bases; unmatched junction nucleotides: 6. This CDR3 is CASRYTGVTEAFF. The CDR3 region has the DNA TGTGCCAGCAGATATACAGGGGTTACTGAAGCTTTCTTT.

The chain uses TRBV19 and TRBJ1-2; 7 bases are a match to TRBD1. The germline V gene encodes CDR1 LNHDA and CDR2 SQIVND (reference sequence). With V trimmed by 3 bases and J by 0 bases, 19 bases remained unmatched. This CDR3 comprises 20 residues. CDR3 region: CASSMGRPHRGPVANYGYTF. The CDR3 DNA sequence: TGTGCCAGTAGTATGGGGAGACCCCACAGGGGCCCAGTCGCTAACTATGGCTACACCTTC.

The chain is built from TRBV5-8 and TRBJ2-1; D may be TRBD1 (5 bases). The germline V gene has CDR1 SGHTS and CDR2 YDEGEE. This CDR3 has 15 residues. The V end was cut by 4 bases, the J end by 0 bases, with 11 bases between. This CDR3 reads CASSLTGNSYNEQFF. CDR3 DNA: TGTGCCAGCAGCCTAACAGGAAACTCCTACAATGAGCAGTTCTTC.

Comment on this clone: Relative to the germline gene, one junction end is altered; a read error may explain this. The chain employs TRBV2 and TRBJ2-7; D is perhaps TRBD1 (6 bases). The CDR3 loop spans 13 amino acids. Germline V gives CDR1 SNHLY, CDR2 FYNNEI. Written as DNA, the CDR3 is TGTGCCAGCAGTCAAGCAGGCAGGGGCGAGCAGTACTTC. Translation gives CASSQAGRGEQYF.

This sequence joins TRBV7-9 and TRBJ1-1, with a weak D call TRBD1 (5 bases). This CDR3 spans 14 amino acids. The germline gives CDR1 SEHNR, CDR2 FQNEAQ (reference sequence). Trimming took off 3 bases at V and 4 bases at J, with 12 bases between the two ends. CDR3 in amino acids: CASSFGGGGTEAFF. DNA of the CDR3: TGTGCCAGCAGCTTCGGGGGAGGTGGCACTGAAGCTTTCTTT. The full variable domain, completed using reference TRBV7-9 and TRBJ1-1, is DTGVSQNPRHKITKRGQNVTFRCDPISEHNRLYWYRQTLGQGPEFLTYFQNEAQLEKSRLLSDRFSAERPKGSFSTLEIQRTEQGDSAMYLCASSFGGGGTEAFFGQGTRLTVV.

A remark on this clone: Other DNA sequences in this sample translate to the same CDR3. The rearrangement uses TRBV18 and TRBJ1-1, with D possibly matching TRBD1 (5 bases). Trimming took 6 bases from V and 1 from J, leaving 9 bases between them. CDR3 length: 13 residues. Germline V gene lookup returns CDR1 KGHSH and CDR2 LQKENI. CDR3 residues: CASSPGQNTEAFF. The CDR3 nucleotides read TGTGCCAGCTCTCCAGGACAGAACACTGAAGCTTTCTTT.

The chain joins TRBV10-2 to TRBJ1-5; TRBD1 agrees at 10 bases. V shed 4 bases, J shed 2 bases, and the junction held 8 bases outside the gene matches. This CDR3 spans 17 amino acids. Germline V gene data show CDR1 as WSHSY and CDR2 as SAAADI. The DNA of the CDR3 is TGCGCCAGCAGTGCCCGGGACAGGGGAGGGGGCAATCAGCCCCAGCATTTT. This encodes CASSARDRGGGNQPQHF.

The chain uses TRBV7-8 and TRBJ2-3; D is undetermined. Per the germline V gene, CDR1 is SGHVS and CDR2 is FQNEAQ. The CDR3 sequence is 16 residues long. V was shortened by 1 base and J by 3 bases, with 14 bases between the two germline ends. The CDR3 spells CASSLEVVSRTDTQYF. Written as DNA, the CDR3 is TGTGCCAGCAGCTTAGAGGTAGTTTCTAGAACAGATACGCAGTATTTT.

This chain joins TRBV12-3 or TRBV12-4 and TRBJ1-2; no firm D call. The ends were cut back, 6 bases at V and 4 bases at J, with 12 bases in the middle. The CDR3 consists of 13 residues. CDR3 in DNA: TGTGCCAGCAGCACTTCCGGCGGCTATGGCTACACCTTC. It specifies CASSTSGGYGYTF.

The rearrangement uses TRBV6-5 and TRBJ2-7; tentatively, D is TRBD2 (5 bases). In germline, CDR1 is MNHEY, CDR2 SVGAGI. The CDR3 consists of 15 residues. V was trimmed by 6 bases and J by 1 base, leaving 16 bases between them. CDR3 nucleotides: TGTGCCAGCAGCTCCGGGATGAAATATTCCTACGAGCAGTACTTC. Protein sequence: CASSSGMKYSYEQYF.

This chain links TRBV30 with TRBJ1-5, with D maybe TRBD1 (5 bases). The CDR3 is 13 residues long. CDR1 is GTSNPN and CDR2 is SVGIG in the germline V gene (reference sequence). With 1 base removed from V and 3 bases from J, the gap between germline ends came to 7 bases. As DNA, the CDR3 is TGTGCCTGGAGTGCCAGGGACAATCAGCCCCAGCATTTT. As protein: CAWSARDNQPQHF. The full variable domain, with the rest looked up from reference TRBV30 and TRBJ1-5, is SQTIHQWPATLVQPVGSPLSLECTVEGTSNPNLYWYRQAAGRGLQLLFYSVGIGQISSEVPQNLSASRPQDRQFILSSKKLLLSDSGFYLCAWSARDNQPQHFGDGTRLSIL.

In DNA form, the CDR3 reads TGTGCCAGCAGTACAAGGACAGGGGTGGGCTACAATGAGCAGTTCTTC. Translation: CASSTRTGVGYNEQFF. V is TRBV11-1 and J is TRBJ2-1; 9 bases match TRBD1. The ends lost 6 bases at V and 3 bases at J; junction bases unmatched: 9. CDR1 and CDR2 from the germline V gene are SGHAT and FQDESV (reference sequence). The CDR3 sequence is 16 residues long.

The gene calls are TRBV5-1 and TRBJ2-5; D not certain. The CDR3 consists of 12 residues. Deletions cut 4 bases from V and 2 bases from J, with 6 bases between. The V gene's germline CDR1 is SGHRS and CDR2 YFSETQ. The chain's CDR3 is CASSQNQETQYF. The DNA for the CDR3 is TGCGCCAGCAGCCAAAATCAAGAGACCCAGTACTTC.

The CDR3 nucleotides are TGTGCCAGCAGTTACAATAGTGGAACTGGAGATTACGAGCAGTACTTC. This codes for CASSYNSGTGDYEQYF. The chain carries TRBV6-5 and TRBJ2-7; no reliable D call. Trimming stripped 2 bases from V and 4 bases from J, with 18 bases between. Germline CDR1 is MNHEY and CDR2 is SVGAGI. The CDR3 is 16 residues long.

V and J are TRBV18 and TRBJ2-1; D perhaps matches TRBD2 (6 bases). The germline gives CDR1 KGHSH, CDR2 LQKENI. The CDR3 totals 17 residues. V was clipped by 2 bases and J by 4 bases, with 18 bases between them. The CDR3 region is CASSPGLASEKYNEQFF. The CDR3 coding sequence is TGTGCCAGCTCACCAGGGTTGGCTAGCGAAAAGTACAATGAGCAGTTCTTC.

V is TRBV27 and J is TRBJ2-7; the match to TRBD1 covers 11 bases. Per germline, CDR1 MNHEY and CDR2 SMNVEV (reference sequence). CDR3 length equals 14 residues. V gave up 4 bases and J gave up 3 bases; unmatched junction bases: 2. DNA of the CDR3: TGTGCCAGCAGTTGGACAGGGGGCCTCTACGAGCAGTACTTC. As protein: CASSWTGGLYEQYF.

The V gene is TRBV7-9, the J gene TRBJ1-5; no clear D. This CDR3 is 15 amino acids long. Trimming took 5 bases from V and 0 from J, leaving 11 bases between them. Germline-derived CDR1 and CDR2 are SEHNR and FQNEAQ (reference sequence). The CDR3 here is CASSPGGNSNQPQHF. The CDR3 DNA reads as TGTGCCAGCAGCCCAGGCGGGAATAGCAATCAGCCCCAGCATTTT.

In the case of this clone: One junction end does not reproduce the germline sequence, and a read error may be involved. In DNA form, the CDR3 reads TGTGCCAGCAGTCCACACGAGAACTATGGCTATACCTTC. As protein: CASSPHENYGYTF. The chain carries TRBV7-2 and TRBJ1-2; no definite D call. CDR3 length: 13 residues. The germline gives CDR1 SGHTA, CDR2 FQGNSA.